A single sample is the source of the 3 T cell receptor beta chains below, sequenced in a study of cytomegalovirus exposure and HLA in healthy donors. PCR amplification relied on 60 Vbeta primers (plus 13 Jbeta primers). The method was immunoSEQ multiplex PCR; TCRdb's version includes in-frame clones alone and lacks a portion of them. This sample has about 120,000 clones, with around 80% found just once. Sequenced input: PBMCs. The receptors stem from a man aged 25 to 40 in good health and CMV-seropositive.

The CDR3 reads CAWIGGGALYTQYF. The CDR3 DNA follows: TGTGCCTGGATCGGCGGGGGGGCACTATATACGCAGTATTTT. The chain has TRBV30 and TRBJ2-3, with 9 positions matching TRBD2. Germline CDR1 and CDR2: GTSNPN and SVGIG (reference sequence). The junction had 9 bases not matched to a gene; V was cut back by 4 bases and J by 7 bases. This CDR3 is built from 14 residues.

The CDR3, as DNA: TGCGCCAGCAGCCTCCTCGCGGGGGAGACCCAGTACTTC. It is translated as CASSLLAGETQYF. The chain couples TRBV4-1 to TRBJ2-5; perhaps TRBD2 as D (6 bases). V lost 4 bases to trimming and J lost 5 bases, with 11 bases between them. Germline lookup yields CDR1 MGHRA and CDR2 YSYEKL. This CDR3 spans 13 amino acids.

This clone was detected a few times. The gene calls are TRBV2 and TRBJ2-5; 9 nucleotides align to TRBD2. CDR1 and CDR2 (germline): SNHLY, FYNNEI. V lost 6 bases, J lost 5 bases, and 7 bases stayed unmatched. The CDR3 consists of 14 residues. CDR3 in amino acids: CASRQGRGGETQYF. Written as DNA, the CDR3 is TGTGCCAGCAGGCAGGGGCGGGGGGGTGAGACCCAGTACTTC.